This entry is about one T cell receptor (beta chain). Its specific antigen is unknown. Within one base of it there is no much larger clone, and no base qualities were kept. Healthy HIV-negative adults with no recently reported acute infections or vaccinations were included as donors. Only Caucasian adults living in Nashville, Tennessee, USA were represented among the donors. CD4+ T cells were enriched through magnetic negative selection, after which naive cells were positively selected on CD45RA and the remaining negative fraction served as the memory subset. Blood was obtained by leukapheresis, after which PBMCs were separated by Ficoll-Histopaque density gradient centrifugation and cryopreserved in liquid nitrogen vapor phase. Analytical flow cytometry was used to check the purity and quantity of each magnetically sorted T cell population. Each sorted fraction had its genomic DNA isolated and then quantified by UV absorbance on a Nanodrop 2000c.

TCR CDR3 regions were amplified from genomic DNA by multiplex PCR using the deep immunoSEQ assay. Extracted genomic DNA from each cell subset was spread evenly across all wells of several immunoSEQ 96-well plates, with each plate serving as a replicate. For sorted subsets, each replicate PCR was loaded with 200 ng genomic DNA, equivalent to 25,000 to 35,000 T cell genomes. The purified libraries were quantified using a Qubit 3.0 fluorometer, sized with a Bioanalyzer 2100, and then quantified again using the KAPA Library Quantification kit. Every immunoSEQ 96-well plate was sequenced on a dedicated single-read 150-cycle Illumina NextSeq 550 flow cell. Per the original workflow: The immunoSEQ output contained only junctional sequences without quality scores, so filtering could not match that applied to full-length reads. Sequences were annotated with PyIR, a Python wrapper for IgBLAST v1.9, using IMGT germline references to assign V/J genes and CDR3. Reads with weak V/J assignments (E-value above 1e-6), missing CDR3, stop codons, out-of-frame junctions, or ambiguous translated residues were removed. V3J clonotypes were defined as sequences sharing the same inferred V gene, J gene, and CDR3 amino acid sequence. Percentage overlap between repertoires was calculated by dividing the number of shared unique clonotypes by the size of the smaller repertoire. Three approaches were used to assess repertoire richness: RTK rarefaction, the Chao1 estimator, and Recon v2.1 estimates of unobserved clonotypes. Generation probabilities were computed with OLGA for all TCRbeta clonotypes obtained by the gDNA method from four donors. Imported from immuneACCESS, the table was reduced by TCRdb to in-frame sequences with V and J called. These copies leave out some clones; in studies compared against another copy, an unresolved V gene accounts for under half, and the cause of the remainder is not known. That table furnishes V, J and clone size, whereas the DNA furnished D and trimming. This sample lists over a million clones; about 96% were detected once. The ten largest clones represent 0.95% to 1.5% of the sample.

This specimen comes from a study of shared clonotypes between healthy human individuals (dated by TCRdb to 2018 to 2021). Study-level background: Two women and a few men aged 18 to 49 years were included in the cohort. To estimate repertoire size and how much clonotype sharing occurs between individuals, the study deeply sequenced the blood TCR repertoires of about five healthy adults. Each donor's leukapheresis produced roughly between roughly 0.85 and 9.5 billion PBMCs. Different laboratories and diverse techniques were used to prepare libraries and sequence TCR repertoires, to increase sequencing depth and limit assay-specific biases. Per donor, three plates each were used for CD4 naive and CD4 memory, two for CD8 naive, and one for CD8 memory.

What the work shows at the level of the full study, not this receptor alone: When a few donors were compared, the shared fraction of clonotypes was about 5% for naive CD4, about 4% for naive CD8, 2.3% for memory CD4, and roughly 0.4% for memory CD8. Naive subsets generally had larger estimated clonotype richness than memory subsets. Incomplete sequencing was indicated by rarefaction of sorted-subset datasets, despite the large sequencing depth. Pairwise subsampling indicated that sequencing depth was expected to affect the degree of clonotype sharing among donors. The small number of donors limited the genetic and exposure-history diversity represented. Higher generation probabilities were observed for clonotypes shared by all four sorted-subset donors than for non-shared clonotypes. Sampling was restricted to blood, and TCR repertoires in tissue are likely to differ from TCR repertoires in blood.

Sequencing was performed on naive CD4+ T cells sorted from blood. This specimen's cell subset or site label, interpreted: CD45RA+ positively selected. The clonotype was recovered from a man under 40 in good health.

The CDR3 has the sequence CASSDLPGQGNYGYTF. The sequenced DNA: TGTGCCAGCAGTGACCTGCCGGGACAGGGGAACTATGGCTACACCTTC. Here the chain combines TRBV2 and TRBJ1-2, and 10 bases in between align with TRBD1. CDR1 and CDR2 are read off the germline V gene as SNHLY and FYNNEI. The CDR3 numbers 16 residues from cysteine through phenylalanine. The CDR3 DNA has 48 bases and is translated from base 1. Trimming removed 3 bases from V and 2 bases from J; the gene matches leave 6 bases unexplained.